Sequencing of this T cell receptor beta chain was carried out in a study of cytomegalovirus exposure and HLA in healthy donors. Study findings and constraints: It was approximately 150 TCR beta chains that were listed as cytomegalovirus-associated. Whilst most TCR sequences proved rare, a subset of public TCRs occurred across many donors.

Concerning this clone itself: Its antigen is unidentified.

The CDR3 has 16 amino acids. CDR1 and CDR2 from the germline V gene are MDHEN and SYDVKM. The V end lost 6 bases, the J end lost 0 bases, and 14 bases lay between the germline ends. Repertoires were generated with immunoSEQ multiplex PCR, while TCRdb's copy carries only in-frame clones and drops some. Of tens of thousands of clones in the sample, 90% to 95% were seen once. The specimen was PBMCs. This sequence originates from a man aged 18 to 30 in good health and CMV-seropositive. The V and J genes are TRBV28 and TRBJ2-2, with D possibly being TRBD1 (6 bases). The CDR3 DNA follows: TGTGCCAGCAGACTGCCGGGACATTCGAACACCGGGGAGCTGTTTTTT. As protein: CASRLPGHSNTGELFF.